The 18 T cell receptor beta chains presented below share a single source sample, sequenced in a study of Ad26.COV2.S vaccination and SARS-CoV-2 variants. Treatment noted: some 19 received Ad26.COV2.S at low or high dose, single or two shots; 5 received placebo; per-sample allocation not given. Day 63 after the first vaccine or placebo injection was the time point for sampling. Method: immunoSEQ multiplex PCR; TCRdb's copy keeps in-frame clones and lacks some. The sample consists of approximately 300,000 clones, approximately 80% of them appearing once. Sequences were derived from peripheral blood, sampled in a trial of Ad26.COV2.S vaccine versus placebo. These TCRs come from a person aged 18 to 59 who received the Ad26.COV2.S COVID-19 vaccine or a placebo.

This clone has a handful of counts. CDR3 DNA: TGTGCCAGCAGCCACAAAGGACAAGCAAAACTGTTTTTT. Protein: CASSHKGQAKLFF. V gene TRBV3-1 (or the pseudogene TRBV3-2) combines with J gene TRBJ1-4; a possible D gene is TRBD1 (5 bases). The CDR3 is 13 amino acids. The V end lost 3 bases, the J end lost 10 bases, and 12 bases lay between the germline ends. The germline CDR1 and CDR2 sequences are LGHDT and YNNKEL (reference sequence).

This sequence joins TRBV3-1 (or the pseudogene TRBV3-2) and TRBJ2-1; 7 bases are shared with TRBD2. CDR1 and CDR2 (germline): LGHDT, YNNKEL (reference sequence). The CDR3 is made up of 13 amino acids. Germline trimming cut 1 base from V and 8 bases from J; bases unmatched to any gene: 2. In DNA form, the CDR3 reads TGTGCCAGCAGCCAAGTTGGGAGGGATGAGCAGTTCTTC. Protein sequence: CASSQVGRDEQFF.

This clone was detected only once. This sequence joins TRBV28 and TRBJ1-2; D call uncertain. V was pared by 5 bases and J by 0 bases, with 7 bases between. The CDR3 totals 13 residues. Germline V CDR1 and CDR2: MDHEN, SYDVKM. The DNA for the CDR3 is TGTGCCAGCAGTAGTTGGGCTAACTATGGCTACACCTTC. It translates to CASSSWANYGYTF.

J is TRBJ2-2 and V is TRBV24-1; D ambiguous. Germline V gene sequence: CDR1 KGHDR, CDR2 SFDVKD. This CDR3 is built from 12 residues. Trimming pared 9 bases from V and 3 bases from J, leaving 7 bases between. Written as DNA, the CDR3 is TGTGCCACCCAACGAGACACCGGGGAGCTGTTTTTT. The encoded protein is CATQRDTGELFF.

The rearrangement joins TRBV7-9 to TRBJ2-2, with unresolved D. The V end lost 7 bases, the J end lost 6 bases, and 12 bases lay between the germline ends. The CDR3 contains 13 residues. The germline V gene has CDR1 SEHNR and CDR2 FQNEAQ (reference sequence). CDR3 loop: CASTNLPPGELFF. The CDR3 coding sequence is TGTGCCAGCACCAACCTACCCCCCGGGGAGCTGTTTTTT.

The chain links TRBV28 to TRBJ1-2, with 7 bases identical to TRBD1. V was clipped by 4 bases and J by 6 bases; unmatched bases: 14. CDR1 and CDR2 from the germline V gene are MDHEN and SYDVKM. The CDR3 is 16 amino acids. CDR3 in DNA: TGTGCCAGCAGTTCTTATTTCGACAGGGCAAGAGATGGCTACACCTTC. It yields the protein CASSSYFDRARDGYTF.

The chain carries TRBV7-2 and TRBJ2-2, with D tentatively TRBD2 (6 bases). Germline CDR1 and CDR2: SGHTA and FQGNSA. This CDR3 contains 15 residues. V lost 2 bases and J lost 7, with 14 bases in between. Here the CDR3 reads CASSLRMGGIGELFF. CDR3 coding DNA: TGTGCCAGCAGCTTAAGGATGGGGGGTATCGGGGAGCTGTTTTTT.

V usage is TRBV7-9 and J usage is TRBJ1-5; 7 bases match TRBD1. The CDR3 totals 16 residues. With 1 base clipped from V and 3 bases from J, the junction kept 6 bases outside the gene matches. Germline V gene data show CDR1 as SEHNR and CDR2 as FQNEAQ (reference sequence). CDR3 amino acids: CASSLVGTDLNQPQHF. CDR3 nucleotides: TGTGCCAGCAGCTTAGTTGGGACAGACCTCAATCAGCCCCAGCATTTT.

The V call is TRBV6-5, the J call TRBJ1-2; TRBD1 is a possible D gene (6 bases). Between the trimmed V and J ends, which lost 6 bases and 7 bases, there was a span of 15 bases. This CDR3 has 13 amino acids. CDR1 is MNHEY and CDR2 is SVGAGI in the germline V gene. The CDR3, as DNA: TGTGCCAGCAGCCCAGCAGGGGTTGGTGGCTACACCTTC. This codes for CASSPAGVGGYTF.

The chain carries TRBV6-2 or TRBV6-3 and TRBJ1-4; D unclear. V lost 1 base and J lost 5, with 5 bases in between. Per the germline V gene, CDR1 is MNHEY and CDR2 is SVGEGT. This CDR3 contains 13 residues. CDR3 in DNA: TGTGCCAGCAGTTACTTCTTGAATGAAAAACTGTTTTTT. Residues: CASSYFLNEKLFF.

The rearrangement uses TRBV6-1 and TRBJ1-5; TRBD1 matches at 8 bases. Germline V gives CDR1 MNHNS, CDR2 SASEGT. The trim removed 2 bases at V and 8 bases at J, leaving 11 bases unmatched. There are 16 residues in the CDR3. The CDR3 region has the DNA TGTGCCAGCAGTGAATCCCGACAGGGGTTAAGGAAGCCCCAGCATTTT. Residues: CASSESRQGLRKPQHF.

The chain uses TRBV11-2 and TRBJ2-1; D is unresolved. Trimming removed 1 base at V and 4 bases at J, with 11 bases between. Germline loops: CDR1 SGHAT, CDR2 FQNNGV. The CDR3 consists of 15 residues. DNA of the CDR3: TGTGCCAGCAGCTTAGGGGGTTCCATATACAATGAGCAGTTCTTC. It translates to CASSLGGSIYNEQFF.

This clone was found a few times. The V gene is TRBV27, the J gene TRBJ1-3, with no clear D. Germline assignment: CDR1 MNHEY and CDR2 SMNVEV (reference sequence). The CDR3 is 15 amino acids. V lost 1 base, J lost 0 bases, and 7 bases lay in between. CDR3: CASSLFAASGNTIYF. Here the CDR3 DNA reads TGTGCCAGCAGTTTATTTGCCGCCTCTGGAAACACCATATATTTT.

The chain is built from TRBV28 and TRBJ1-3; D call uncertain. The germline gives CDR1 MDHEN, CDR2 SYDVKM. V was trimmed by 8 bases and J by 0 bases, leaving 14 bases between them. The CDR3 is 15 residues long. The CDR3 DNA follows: TGTGCCAGCTTTAGGAGAGGGCTCTCTGGAAACACCATATATTTT. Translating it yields CASFRRGLSGNTIYF.

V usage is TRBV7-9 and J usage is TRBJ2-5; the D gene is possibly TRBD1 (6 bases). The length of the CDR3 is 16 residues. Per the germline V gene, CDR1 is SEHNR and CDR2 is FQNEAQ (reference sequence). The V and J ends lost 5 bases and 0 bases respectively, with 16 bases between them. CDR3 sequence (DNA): TGTGCCAGCAGCCTTATAGGACAGATCAACCAAGAGACCCAGTACTTC. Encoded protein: CASSLIGQINQETQYF.

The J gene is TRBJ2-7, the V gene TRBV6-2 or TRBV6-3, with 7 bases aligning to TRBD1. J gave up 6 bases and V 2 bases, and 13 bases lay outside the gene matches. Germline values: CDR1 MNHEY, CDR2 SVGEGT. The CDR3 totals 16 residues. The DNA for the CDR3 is TGTGCCAGCAGTTACACTCCCTCATACAGGGGAGCCGAGCAGTACTTC. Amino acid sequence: CASSYTPSYRGAEQYF.

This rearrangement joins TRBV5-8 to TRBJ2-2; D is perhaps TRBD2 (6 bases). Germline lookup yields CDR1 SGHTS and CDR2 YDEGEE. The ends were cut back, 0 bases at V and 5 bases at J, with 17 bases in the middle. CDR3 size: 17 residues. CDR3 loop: CASSLDASGVRTGELFF. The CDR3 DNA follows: TGTGCCAGCAGCTTGGATGCGTCGGGGGTTCGGACCGGGGAGCTGTTTTTT.

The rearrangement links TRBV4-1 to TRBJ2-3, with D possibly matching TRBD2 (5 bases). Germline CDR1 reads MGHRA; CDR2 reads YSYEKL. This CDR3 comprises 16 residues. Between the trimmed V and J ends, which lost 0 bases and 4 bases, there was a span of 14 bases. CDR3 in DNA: TGCGCCAGCAGCCAAGATGGGTCTAGCTTGGCAGATACGCAGTATTTT. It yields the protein CASSQDGSSLADTQYF.